The 3 T cell receptor beta chains given below trace back to one sample, sequenced in a study of blood T cell repertoires in COVID-19. Produced via immunoSEQ multiplex PCR; TCRdb's table is partial and in-frame only. Of about 440,000 clones listed, about nine tenths are singletons. The sample consisted of peripheral blood. The receptors stem from a woman aged 45-65 years with COVID-19, enrolled during active disease.

J is TRBJ2-5 and V is TRBV7-6; TRBD2 aligns across 9 bases. This CDR3 has 15 residues. Germline trimming cut 1 base from V and 7 bases from J; bases unmatched to any gene: 7. The germline V gene encodes CDR1 SGHVS and CDR2 FNYEAQ. The CDR3 is CASSLVFSGGGTQYF. In DNA form, the CDR3 reads TGTGCCAGCAGCTTAGTTTTTAGCGGGGGAGGGACCCAGTACTTC.

Concerning this clone: Other nucleotide sequences in the sample specify the same CDR3. V is TRBV27 and J is TRBJ1-1; the D is unclear. V lost 3 bases and J 2 bases, leaving 7 bases between the germline ends. Germline CDR1 MNHEY, CDR2 SMNVEV (reference sequence). The CDR3 is 13 residues long. This CDR3 reads CASSLSRNTEAFF. The CDR3 DNA is TGTGCCAGCAGTTTGAGCCGAAACACTGAAGCTTTCTTT.

The CDR3 coding sequence is TGTGCTAGTGGCCTCGACAGTAATGAAAAACTGTTTTTT. Amino acid sequence: CASGLDSNEKLFF. The chain recombines TRBV12-5 with TRBJ1-4; weak D call: TRBD1 (5 bases). The CDR3 runs 13 residues. With 6 bases removed from V and 4 bases from J, the gap between germline ends came to 9 bases. Germline CDR1 and CDR2: LGHNT and FRNRAP.